This TCR beta chain was sequenced in a study of blood T cell repertoires in COVID-19. From germline, CDR1 is MDHEN and CDR2 SYDVKM. Trimming cost V 6 bases and J 6 bases, with 11 bases left between them. The CDR3 runs 12 residues. TCRdb's copy holds only in-frame clones and misses some; the assay was immunoSEQ multiplex PCR. The data contain a few hundred thousand clones, approximately 91% of them singletons. The sequenced material came from PBMCs or T cells enriched from blood (not recorded which). This sequence was found in a woman aged 25-40 years who had recovered from COVID-19. The V and J genes are TRBV28 and TRBJ1-2; D is uncertain. CDR3 in amino acids: CASSRWEDGYTF. The CDR3 coding sequence is TGTGCCAGCAGCCGGTGGGAGGATGGCTACACCTTC.